Listed below are T cell receptor beta chains from one sample, sequenced in a study of cytomegalovirus exposure and HLA in healthy donors. Generated by immunoSEQ multiplex PCR, the TCRdb table keeps only in-frame clones and is missing some. The sample includes 150,000 to 200,000 clones, around 75% of them seen just once. Sequencing was done on a sample of PBMCs. Source of these receptors: a male donor in good health and CMV-seronegative. Both conserved end residues are part of each CDR3. Fields, in order: CDR3 DNA, CDR3 protein, J gene, CDR3 length, D gene, clone size, V gene. The D gene is left open where the match is weak. Size values are once, few and many counts, or a class for expanded clones, and some rows have none.

TGCAGTGCTAGTCCCAGGTTCGGAGCTTTCTTT,CSASPRFGAFF,TRBJ1-1,11,-,-,TRBV20-1
TGTGCCAGCTCACGCGAGTCCGGGGGGGGCACTGAAGCTTTCTTT,CASSRESGGGTEAFF,TRBJ1-1,15,-,-,TRBV18
TGTGCCAGCAGCACGAGGGGGGGAGGACGGAGCACTGAAGCTTTCTTT,CASSTRGGGRSTEAFF,TRBJ1-1,16,-,-,TRBV7-8
TGCGCCAGCAGCCAAGGCGGGTCGGGTTATGAAAAACTGTTTTTT,CASSQGGSGYEKLFF,TRBJ1-4,15,-,-,TRBV4-1
TGTGCCAGCCGCTACAGGGGGCTTTACAATGAGCAGTTCTTC,CASRYRGLYNEQFF,TRBJ2-1,14,TRBD1,-,TRBV2
TGCGCCAGCAGCTTGCCCGGACAGGGAGGCAATCAGCCCCAGCATTTT,CASSLPGQGGNQPQHF,TRBJ1-5,16,TRBD1,-,TRBV5-1
TGTGCCAGCACAGCGACGTTAGCCAAAAACATTCAGTACTTC,CASTATLAKNIQYF,TRBJ2-4,14,-,-,TRBV2
TGTGCCAGCAGCGTGGCGGGTAGCAATCAGCCCCAGCATTTT,CASSVAGSNQPQHF,TRBJ1-5,14,-,once,TRBV9
TGTGCCAGCAGTTTGACAGGGACCGGGGAGCTGTTTTTT,CASSLTGTGELFF,TRBJ2-2,13,TRBD1,-,TRBV27
TGTGCCAGCAGTAAACATGCGGAGGGCAAAGCTTTCTTT,CASSKHAEGKAFF,TRBJ1-1,13,-,-,TRBV28
TGTGCCAGCAGTTCACAGGGAATGAACACTGAAGCTTTCTTT,CASSSQGMNTEAFF,TRBJ1-1,14,-,-,TRBV27
TGTGCCAGCAGTTTGAGCTCCTACAATGAGCAGTTCTTC,CASSLSSYNEQFF,TRBJ2-1,13,-,-,TRBV27
TGCGCCAGCAGCGCTACAGGAGGGGATGGCTACACCTTC,CASSATGGDGYTF,TRBJ1-2,13,-,-,TRBV5-1